A selection of T cell receptor beta chains follows, all from one sample in a study of shared clonotypes between healthy human individuals. Data came from immunoSEQ multiplex PCR; TCRdb stores just in-frame clones and leaves some out. The data hold more than 2 million clones, with 95% observed a single time. Sequences were obtained from naive CD4+ T cells sorted from blood. Source of these receptors: a man aged 18 to 29 in good health. Each CDR3 is given with its conserved first and last residue. A D gene is named only where the DNA matches it firmly. Only some rows state a clone size, as once, few, many or a class for expanded clones.

CDR3	DNA	D	size	V	J
CASSLYTGTGNQPQHF	TGTGCCAGCAGCTTGTATACAGGGACGGGCAATCAGCCCCAGCATTTT	.	.	TRBV5-6	TRBJ1-5
CASSPMTGSSGEQYF	TGTGCCAGCAGCCCTATGACAGGCTCATCGGGGGAGCAGTACTTC	.	.	TRBV7-9	TRBJ2-7
CAWGTGLNTEAFF	TGTGCCTGGGGGACAGGCCTGAACACTGAAGCTTTCTTT	TRBD1	.	TRBV30	TRBJ1-1
CASSRGTGGSRETQYF	TGTGCCAGCAGCCGCGGGACAGGAGGGAGTAGAGAGACCCAGTACTTC	TRBD1	.	TRBV9	TRBJ2-5
CASSLTGPGGVQFF	TGTGCCAGCAGTTTGACAGGCCCAGGGGGGGTGCAGTTCTTC	.	once	TRBV28	TRBJ2-1
CAPRDRQSGNTIYF	TGTGCCCCACGAGACAGGCAATCTGGAAACACCATATATTTT	.	.	TRBV30	TRBJ1-3
CASSGPGTGGSTYEQYF	TGTGCCAGCAGTGGTCCCGGGACAGGGGGGAGCACCTACGAGCAGTACTTC	TRBD1	.	TRBV25-1	TRBJ2-7
CASSLGPRANYGYTF	TGTGCCAGCTCACTGGGCCCTAGGGCTAACTATGGCTACACCTTC	.	.	TRBV18	TRBJ1-2
CASSRREDQPQHF	TGTGCCAGCAGTCGGAGGGAGGATCAGCCCCAGCATTTT	.	.	TRBV6-5	TRBJ1-5
CASSQGGVREKLFF	TGCGCCAGCAGCCAAGGAGGGGTCAGGGAAAAACTGTTTTTT	.	.	TRBV4-1	TRBJ1-4
CATSREQVAYEQYF	TGTGCCACCAGCAGAGAGCAGGTGGCCTACGAGCAGTACTTC	.	.	TRBV15	TRBJ2-7
CASRGVEEKLFF	TGTGCCAGCAGGGGGGTAGAGGAAAAACTGTTTTTT	.	.	TRBV2	TRBJ1-4
CATSPEGGNNQPQHF	TGTGCCACCAGCCCAGAAGGGGGTAACAATCAGCCCCAGCATTTT	.	.	TRBV15	TRBJ1-5
CASSLYRLDGANNEQFF	TGTGCCAGCAGCTTATATCGCCTCGACGGGGCCAACAATGAGCAGTTCTTC	.	.	TRBV7-3	TRBJ2-1
CASSSTGREQYF	TGTGCCAGCAGCTCGACAGGCCGCGAGCAGTACTTC	.	.	TRBV7-9	TRBJ2-7
CASSQVGDRARVEQFF	TGCGCCAGCAGCCAAGTGGGTGACAGGGCTCGGGTTGAGCAGTTCTTC	TRBD1	.	TRBV4-1	TRBJ2-1
CASSLNSGNIKNIQYF	TGCGCCAGCAGCCTCAACTCCGGGAACATCAAAAACATTCAGTACTTC	.	.	TRBV4-1	TRBJ2-4
CASSSGLANEKLFF	TGTGCCAGCAGCTCGGGGTTGGCTAATGAAAAACTGTTTTTT	.	.	TRBV5-8	TRBJ1-4
CASSRRGADTDTQYF	TGTGCCAGCAGCCGCCGCGGGGCGGACACAGATACGCAGTATTTT	.	.	TRBV7-9	TRBJ2-3
CAWSPDSPLGRGVPLDQPQHF	TGTGCCTGGAGCCCGGACAGTCCACTGGGAAGGGGAGTACCCCTGGATCAGCCCCAGCATTTT	.	.	TRBV30	TRBJ1-5
CASSTTGYGYTF	TGTGCCAGCAGTACGACAGGCTATGGCTACACCTTC	.	.	TRBV28	TRBJ1-2
CASSYSAGGKYGYTF	TGTGCCAGCAGTTACTCGGCAGGGGGCAAGTATGGCTACACCTTC	TRBD1	.	TRBV6-5	TRBJ1-2
CAWSASYSYNSPLHF	TGTGCCTGGAGTGCGAGCTACTCCTATAATTCACCCCTCCACTTT	.	.	TRBV30	TRBJ1-6
CASAEGLAPDTQYF	TGTGCCAGCGCCGAAGGGCTAGCGCCAGATACGCAGTATTTT	.	.	TRBV2	TRBJ2-3
CASSEQGRGEKLFF	TGTGCCAGCAGCGAGCAGGGTAGGGGTGAAAAACTGTTTTTT	.	.	TRBV5-6	TRBJ1-4
CASKKDRGLTNEQFF	TGTGCCAGCAAGAAGGACAGGGGGCTAACCAATGAGCAGTTCTTC	TRBD1	.	TRBV2	TRBJ2-1
CASSQREPVGEQYF	TGTGCCAGCAGCCAGCGGGAGCCGGTGGGCGAGCAGTACTTC	TRBD2	.	TRBV7-9	TRBJ2-7
CASRDRVGRTDTQYF	TGTGCCAGCAGAGACAGGGTAGGACGCACAGATACGCAGTATTTT	TRBD1	.	TRBV7-9	TRBJ2-3
CASSPGTGGGVQYF	TGTGCCAGCAGCCCCGGGACAGGGGGCGGGGTGCAGTACTTC	TRBD1	.	TRBV7-9	TRBJ2-7
CASSLRDFPNPYEQYF	TGTGCCAGCAGCTTGAGGGACTTCCCAAATCCCTACGAGCAGTACTTC	.	once	TRBV11-2	TRBJ2-7
CASSLDGSGTAYEQYF	TGTGCCAGCAGCTTGGATGGTAGCGGGACAGCCTACGAGCAGTACTTC	.	.	TRBV5-4	TRBJ2-7
CASSKDVVGVRGNLGGYTF	TGTGCCAGCAGCAAAGATGTCGTAGGCGTCAGGGGAAATTTAGGGGGCTACACCTTC	.	.	TRBV21-1	TRBJ1-2
CASSSQTGNYEQYF	TGTGCCAGCAGCTCCCAGACAGGGAACTACGAGCAGTACTTC	TRBD1	.	TRBV7-2	TRBJ2-7
CASSRQAGGGEQYF	TGTGCCAGCAGTAGACAGGCCGGGGGCGGAGAGCAGTACTTC	.	.	TRBV6-5	TRBJ2-7
CASSTRQGTNEKLFF	TGTGCCAGCAGCACGCGACAGGGAACTAATGAAAAACTGTTTTTT	TRBD1	.	TRBV9	TRBJ1-4
CASTDHGGTYEQYF	TGTGCCAGCACCGACCACGGGGGGACCTACGAGCAGTACTTC	TRBD2	.	TRBV6-5	TRBJ2-7
CASSDRAGTDTQYF	TGCGCCAGCAGCGACAGGGCCGGCACAGATACGCAGTATTTT	TRBD1	.	TRBV5-1	TRBJ2-3
CASSPEGGGGNTIYF	TGTGCCAGCAGCCCCGAGGGGGGAGGAGGAAACACCATATATTTT	.	.	TRBV11-2	TRBJ1-3
CARSGVSPEAFF	TGTGCCAGGAGTGGGGTTTCGCCTGAAGCTTTCTTT	.	.	TRBV30	TRBJ1-1
CASSRTRALYEQYF	TGTGCCAGCAGTAGGACAAGGGCCCTCTACGAGCAGTACTTC	.	.	TRBV28	TRBJ2-7
CASSPGRGTYEQYF	TGTGCCAGCTCACCCGGCAGGGGTACCTACGAGCAGTACTTC	.	.	TRBV18	TRBJ2-7
CASSGASGANVLTF	TGTGCCAGCAGTGGGGCCTCTGGGGCCAACGTCCTGACTTTC	.	.	TRBV2	TRBJ2-6
CASSMRGRITDTQYF	TGTGCCAGCAGCATGAGGGGGCGTATAACAGATACGCAGTATTTT	.	.	TRBV21-1	TRBJ2-3
CSAGEGNTIYF	TGCAGTGCCGGTGAAGGAAACACCATATATTTT	.	.	TRBV20-1	TRBJ1-3
CASSLREGGANVLTF	TGTGCCAGCAGCTTGCGTGAAGGGGGGGCCAACGTCCTGACTTTC	.	.	TRBV5-4	TRBJ2-6
CASSLGGRGMDTQYF	TGCGCCAGCAGCTTGGGTGGGAGAGGGATGGATACGCAGTATTTT	.	.	TRBV5-1	TRBJ2-3
CASSYPTITNEKLFF	TGTGCCAGCAGTTACCCGACCATAACTAATGAAAAACTGTTTTTT	.	once	TRBV6-5	TRBJ1-4
CAISESRGATNEKLFF	TGTGCCATCAGTGAGTCTAGAGGCGCAACTAATGAAAAACTGTTTTTT	.	.	TRBV10-3	TRBJ1-4
CSVGKGGNEQFF	TGCAGCGTTGGGAAGGGAGGCAATGAGCAGTTCTTC	.	.	TRBV29-1	TRBJ2-1
CSVATGQEEQYF	TGCAGCGTTGCAACAGGGCAAGAGGAGCAGTACTTC	.	.	TRBV29-1	TRBJ2-7